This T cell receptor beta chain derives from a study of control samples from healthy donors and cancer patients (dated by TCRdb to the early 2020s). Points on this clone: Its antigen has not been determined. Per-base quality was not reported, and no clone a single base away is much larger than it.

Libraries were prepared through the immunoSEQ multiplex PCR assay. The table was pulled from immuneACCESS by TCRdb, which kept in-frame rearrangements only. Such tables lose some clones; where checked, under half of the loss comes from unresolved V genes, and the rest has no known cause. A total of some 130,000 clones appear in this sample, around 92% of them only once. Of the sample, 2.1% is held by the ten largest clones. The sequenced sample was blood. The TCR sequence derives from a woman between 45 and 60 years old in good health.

The CDR3 in this case is CAWSPGLGKLFGPEAFF. The sequence in DNA is TGTGCCTGGAGTCCGGGCTTAGGGAAGCTCTTCGGTCCTGAAGCTTTCTTT. Recombination linked TRBV30 to TRBJ1-1, with no confident D gene call. Trimming removed 2 bases from V and 6 bases from J, leaving 25 bases between the germline ends. The germline V gene (reference sequence) yields GTSNPN for CDR1 and SVGIG for CDR2. The CDR3 has 17 amino acids, counting the end cysteine and phenylalanine. The read is trimmed to its CDR3 DNA, 51 bases read in frame from base 1.